This T cell receptor (beta chain) was captured in a study of cytomegalovirus exposure and HLA in healthy donors. CDR3 length: 16 residues. With 3 bases removed from V and 2 bases from J, the gap between germline ends came to 14 bases. CDR1 is MNHNS and CDR2 is SASEGT in the germline V gene. PCR used 60 Vbeta primers and 13 Jbeta primers. The repertoire was sequenced with immunoSEQ multiplex PCR; TCRdb's copy has only in-frame clones and lacks some. The sample shows 150,000 or so clones, around 77% of them seen only once. On this clone itself: The target antigen is unknown.

Study-wide results and limits: As was reported, the classifier diagnosed cytomegalovirus status with high specificity and sensitivity. It was reported in a later analysis that an Asian-associated ancestry cluster showed fewer N-insertions than the 666-donor mean.

Nominally healthy donors were sampled, though unrecorded immune exposures were likely. V is TRBV6-1 and J is TRBJ2-1; D is unresolved. This clonotype was obtained from a woman under 40 in good health and CMV-seronegative. Sequenced: PBMCs. In DNA, the CDR3 is TGTGCCAGCAGTGAGTCAAACCCTAAAACCTACAATGAGCAGTTCTTC. It translates to CASSESNPKTYNEQFF.